The 11 T cell receptor beta chains below come from one sample, sequenced in a study of T cell clonality in common variable immunodeficiency. Using immunoSEQ multiplex PCR, the repertoire was profiled, and TCRdb retains in-frame clones only, with some absent. This sample has roughly 79,000 clones, each found more than once. Sequenced sample: peripheral blood mononuclear cells. All receptors come from a person aged 18-70 years in good health.

Many counts were recorded for this clone. Sequencing ends 3 residues short of the CDR3 end; the germline J gene provides the rest. The chain combines TRBV19 with TRBJ2-3, with D maybe TRBD1 (6 bases). Trimming removed 8 bases from V and 2 bases from J, with 20 bases in between. Germline CDR1 is LNHDA and CDR2 is SQIVND (reference sequence). The CDR3 consists of 16 residues. This CDR3 is CASGESDGQSTDTQYF. The covered CDR3 bases are TGTGCCAGTGGAGAATCTGATGGACAGTCCACAGATACG.

This clone was seen repeatedly, ten times or more. The CDR3 goes on 3 residues after the read ends, and that part is filled in from the germline J gene. The chain joins TRBV20-1 to TRBJ2-7; D gene uncertain. Germline loops: CDR1 DFQATT, CDR2 SNEGSKA (reference sequence). The CDR3 length is 15 residues. Between the trimmed V and J ends, which lost 0 bases and 0 bases, there was a span of 12 bases. The part of the CDR3 DNA that was read is TGCAGTGCTAGAGATTCGTGGGCCAGCTCCTACGAG. It codes for CSARDSWASSYE. The entire CDR3 protein is CSARDSWASSYEQYF.

This clone occurred many times. The observed sequence ends 3 residues before the CDR3 terminus, with the missing tail filled in from the germline J gene. The chain is built from TRBV7-9 and TRBJ2-1; the match to TRBD2 covers 9 bases. Germline loops: CDR1 SEHNR, CDR2 FQNEAQ (reference sequence). The CDR3 is 15 residues long. V lost 3 bases, J lost 6 bases, and 6 bases stayed unmatched. The CDR3 bases that were read are TGTGCCAGCAGCTTGGCGACTAGCGGCGTCAATGAG. Protein product: CASSLATSGVNE. The complete CDR3 sequence is CASSLATSGVNEQFF.

This clone was seen many times. One junction end does not reproduce the germline sequence, and a read error may be involved. From the germline J gene comes the end of the CDR3, since the read stops 3 residues before it. The V gene is TRBV4-2, the J gene TRBJ1-4; tentative D call: TRBD1 (6 bases). Germline-derived CDR1 and CDR2 are LGHNA and YNFKEQ. The CDR3 contains 13 residues. The CDR3 loop reads CASKITGNEKLFF. The sequenced part of the CDR3 DNA is TGCGCCAGCAAGATAACAGGGAACGAAAAA.

This clone was observed many times. The read comes to an end 3 residues before the CDR3 does, leaving the germline J gene to fill in the end. The chain carries TRBV12-3 or TRBV12-4 and TRBJ2-3; D remains ambiguous. This CDR3 contains 15 residues. The germline V and J ends were trimmed by 2 bases and 2 bases, with 11 bases remaining between them. CDR3 region: CASSLRGRNTDTQYF. The part of the CDR3 DNA that was read is TGTGCCAGCAGTTTACGCGGCCGAAACACAGATACG.

This clone was seen ten or more times. The CDR3 DNA, read in part, is TGTGCCAGCAGCTTAGTGGGGGGAGGGGCCAACGTC. It encodes CASSLVGGGANV. The entire CDR3 sequence reads CASSLVGGGANVLTF. This chain uses TRBV7-2 with TRBJ2-6; tentatively, D is TRBD2 (6 bases). The read terminates 3 residues ahead of where the CDR3 ends, so the germline J gene completes it. Germline values: CDR1 SGHTA, CDR2 FQGNSA. With 1 base removed from V and 4 bases from J, the gap between germline ends came to 8 bases. The CDR3 totals 15 residues. The whole variable domain, remainder taken from reference TRBV7-2 and TRBJ2-6, is GAGVSQSPSNKVTEKGKDVELRCDPISGHTALYWYRQSLGQGLEFLIYFQGNSAPDKSGLPSDRFSAERTGGSVSTLTIQRTQQEDSAVYLCASSLVGGGANVLTFGAGSRLTVL.

This clone showed up many times. The junction and the germline gene differ at one end; a read error may be behind it. The read ends 3 residues before the CDR3 terminus; that terminus is restored from the germline J gene. The rearrangement uses TRBV4-2 and TRBJ2-3; possible D gene TRBD1, 6 bases. Germline assignment: CDR1 LGHNA and CDR2 YNFKEQ. This CDR3 spans 16 amino acids. The CDR3 reads CASSPRGNRAPDTQYF. Incomplete CDR3 DNA: TGCGCCAGCAGCCCTAGAGGTAACAGGGCTCCAGATACG.

In this sample, this clone turned up many times. The DNA ends 3 residues before the CDR3 does, and the rest of the CDR3 is filled in from the germline J gene. This chain joins TRBV7-2 and TRBJ2-7; 8 bases align to TRBD1. CDR1 is SGHTA and CDR2 is FQGNSA in the germline V gene. This CDR3 contains 14 residues. The trim removed 5 bases at V and 6 bases at J, leaving 9 bases unmatched. CDR3 in amino acids: CASSDDRGPAEQYF. The CDR3 bases that were read are TGTGCCAGCAGCGATGACAGGGGTCCTGCCGAG.

The sample holds many counts of this clone. Sequencing ends 3 residues short of the CDR3 end; the germline J gene provides the rest. The J gene is TRBJ2-5, the V gene TRBV18, with D possibly TRBD2 on 5 matching bases. Between the trimmed V and J ends, which lost 3 bases and 5 bases, there was a span of 10 bases. Germline-derived CDR1 and CDR2 are KGHSH and LQKENI. The CDR3 has 13 residues. The CDR3 region is CASSPVGEETQYF. CDR3 bases read: TGTGCCAGCTCACCTGTCGGGGAGGAGACC.

This clone was recorded many times. The read terminates 3 residues before the CDR3 end, so the remaining end is supplied by the germline J gene. The V gene is TRBV19, the J gene TRBJ2-1; tentatively, D is TRBD1 (6 bases). From germline, CDR1 is LNHDA and CDR2 SQIVND (reference sequence). There are 15 residues in the CDR3. V lost 5 bases and J 0 bases, leaving 11 bases between the germline ends. CDR3 protein: CASSLTGSSYNEQFF. The DNA read from the CDR3 is TGTGCCAGTAGTCTCACAGGGAGCTCCTACAATGAG. Full variable domain (outside the CDR3, taken from reference TRBV19 and TRBJ2-1): DGGITQSPKYLFRKEGQNVTLSCEQNLNHDAMYWYRQDPGQGLRLIYYSQIVNDFQKGDIAEGYSVSREKKESFPLTVTSAQKNPTAFYLCASSLTGSSYNEQFFGPGTRLTVL.

About this clone itself: Read coverage stops 3 residues before the CDR3 terminus; the germline J gene supplies the remainder. V is TRBV30 and J is TRBJ2-7; 12 bases line up with TRBD2. Germline-derived CDR1 and CDR2 are GTSNPN and SVGIG (reference sequence). CDR3 size: 16 residues. Losses at the gene ends were 4 bases for V and 2 bases for J; bases not matched to a gene: 9. CDR3 sequence reads: CAWTEGLAGGPYEQYF. The CDR3 bases that were read are TGTGCCTGGACCGAGGGGCTAGCGGGAGGGCCCTACGAG.